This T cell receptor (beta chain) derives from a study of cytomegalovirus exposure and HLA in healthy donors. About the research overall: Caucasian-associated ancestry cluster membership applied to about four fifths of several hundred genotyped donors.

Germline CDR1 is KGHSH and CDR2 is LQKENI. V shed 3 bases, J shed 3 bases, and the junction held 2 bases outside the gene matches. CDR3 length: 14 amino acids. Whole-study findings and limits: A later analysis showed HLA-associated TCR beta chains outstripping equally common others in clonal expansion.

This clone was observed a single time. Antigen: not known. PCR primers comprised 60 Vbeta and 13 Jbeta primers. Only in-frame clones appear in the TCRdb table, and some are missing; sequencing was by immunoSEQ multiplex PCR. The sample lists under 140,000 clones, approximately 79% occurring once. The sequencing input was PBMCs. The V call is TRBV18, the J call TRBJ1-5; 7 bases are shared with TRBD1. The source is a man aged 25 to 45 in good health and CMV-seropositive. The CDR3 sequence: CASSPGQNNQPQHF. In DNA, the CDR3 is TGTGCCAGCTCACCGGGACAGAACAATCAGCCCCAGCATTTT.